What follows are 25 T cell receptor beta chains derived from one specimen sequenced in a study of identical twins. TCRdb passed the 5' RACE reads through MiXCR, listing each CDR3 protein once. Of a few hundred thousand distinct CDR3 sequences listed, around 18% are singletons. Material for sequencing was naive T cells sorted from blood. All receptors derive from a man aged 50 or older in good health.

This clonotype was picked up a small number of times. This chain joins TRBV15 and TRBJ2-7; unclear D gene. Trimming removed 0 bases from V and 2 bases from J, with 11 bases in between. This CDR3 comprises 15 residues. CDR1 LNHNV and CDR2 YYDKDF come from the germline V gene (reference sequence). CDR3 sequence (DNA): TGTGCCACCAGCAGAGAGAGAGTCCCCACCTACGAGCAGTACTTC. It codes for CATSRERVPTYEQYF.

The chain links TRBV18 to TRBJ2-1; 7 nucleotides match TRBD1. V lost 8 bases to trimming and J lost 15 bases; unmatched junction nucleotides: 16. Germline values: CDR1 KGHSH, CDR2 LQKENI. The CDR3 is made up of 13 amino acids. The DNA of the CDR3 is TGTGCCAGCCCGGAGAGGGGGCGAATGAATTGGTTCTTC. Amino acid sequence: CASPERGRMNWFF.

J is TRBJ2-3 and V is TRBV15; 13 bases line up with TRBD2. CDR1 is LNHNV and CDR2 is YYDKDF in the germline V gene (reference sequence). CDR3 size: 16 residues. Trimming removed 5 bases from V and 0 bases from J; junction bases left unmatched: 2. The CDR3 here is CATSWGLAGSTDTQYF. The CDR3 DNA follows: TGTGCCACCAGCTGGGGACTAGCGGGAAGCACAGATACGCAGTATTTT.

The rearrangement uses TRBV10-2 and TRBJ2-7; 15 bases map to TRBD2. This CDR3 spans 15 amino acids. Trimming took 8 bases from V and 2 from J; bases not matched to a gene: 4. CDR1 is WSHSY and CDR2 is SAAADI in the germline V gene. The CDR3 here is CASGLAGGEAYEQYF. In DNA, the CDR3 is TGCGCCAGCGGACTAGCGGGAGGGGAAGCCTACGAGCAGTACTTC.

This clonotype was counted between two and nine times. V and J are TRBV12-3 or TRBV12-4 and TRBJ2-5; D is perhaps TRBD1 (7 bases). Trimming removed 7 bases at V and 4 bases at J, with 19 bases between. The CDR3 loop spans 15 amino acids. CDR3 protein: CASTGGGGLAETQYF. CDR3 nucleotides: TGTGCCAGCACCGGAGGAGGGGGCTTAGCAGAGACCCAGTACTTC.

The V call is TRBV12-3 or TRBV12-4, the J call TRBJ1-2, with D uncertain. The CDR3 runs to 14 residues. Trimming took 10 bases from V and 2 from J, leaving 17 bases between them. For the CDR3, the DNA is TGTGCCATCAGCCCCTGGGAAGCCAACTATGGCTACACCTTC. It yields the protein CAISPWEANYGYTF.

This clonotype has a count of ten or more. The chain is built from TRBV4-3 and TRBJ2-7; TRBD2 aligns across 7 bases. V shed 0 bases and J 1 base; nucleotides not matched to a gene: 3. CDR3 length: 15 amino acids. From germline, CDR1 is LGHNA and CDR2 YSLEER. CDR3: CASSQEGAGSYEQYF. Written as DNA, the CDR3 is TGCGCCAGCAGCCAAGAGGGAGCGGGATCCTACGAGCAGTACTTC.

This sequence joins TRBV5-6 and TRBJ1-1; D gene ambiguous. This CDR3 is 13 amino acids long. V shed 3 bases and J shed 3 bases, with 9 bases lying between them. Germline-derived CDR1 and CDR2 are SGHDT and YYEEEE. The CDR3 region has the DNA TGTGCCAGCAGCTCCGGGTGGTACACTGAAGCTTTCTTT. Translating gives CASSSGWYTEAFF.

The rearrangement links TRBV6-5 to TRBJ1-1; D gene ambiguous. V lost 1 base and J lost 4, with 13 bases in between. Germline V gives CDR1 MNHEY, CDR2 SVGAGI. The length of the CDR3 is 15 residues. In DNA, the CDR3 is TGTGCCAGCAGTTACTGGGCAGAACCAGGCACTGAAGCTTTCTTT. Protein product: CASSYWAEPGTEAFF.

This clonotype was found many times. The gene calls are TRBV4-1 and TRBJ2-1; 11 bases line up with TRBD2. Per germline, CDR1 MGHRA and CDR2 YSYEKL. After removal of 0 bases from V and 0 bases from J, the junction contained 16 bases not matched to a gene. CDR3 size: 22 residues. CDR3 DNA sequence: TGCGCCAGCAGCCAAGATAGACCGCTATTAGCGGGAGGGCCTAACTCCTACAATGAGCAGTTCTTC. Translated: CASSQDRPLLAGGPNSYNEQFF.

This clonotype turned up a few times. The chain recombines TRBV12-3 or TRBV12-4 with TRBJ1-2; a weak D match, TRBD1 (5 bases). The CDR3 consists of 16 residues. The V and J ends lost 5 bases and 3 bases respectively, with 19 bases between them. CDR3 in DNA: TGTGCCAGCAGTGGTACCGGGACGCCAAGCTACTATGGCTACACCTTC. Translating gives CASSGTGTPSYYGYTF.

The table lists this clonotype with a few counts. V usage is TRBV9 and J usage is TRBJ1-6; D remains ambiguous. Germline CDR1 and CDR2: SGDLS and YYNGEE. CDR3 length equals 14 residues. The V and J ends lost 1 base and 5 bases respectively, with 7 bases between them. CDR3 sequence: CASSVTGDNSPLHF. The CDR3 DNA reads as TGTGCCAGCAGCGTAACGGGAGATAATTCACCCCTCCACTTT. Full variable domain (remainder filled in from reference TRBV9 and TRBJ1-6): DSGVTQTPKHLITATGQRVTLRCSPRSGDLSVYWYQQSLDQGLQFLIQYYNGEERAKGNILERFSAQQFPDLHSELNLSSLELGDSALYFCASSVTGDNSPLHFGNGTRLTVT.

This chain uses TRBV27 with TRBJ2-2; tentative D call: TRBD1 (6 bases). The germline V gene encodes CDR1 MNHEY and CDR2 SMNVEV (reference sequence). Trimming took off 0 bases at V and 6 bases at J, with 8 bases between the two ends. The CDR3 runs to 14 residues. CDR3 region: CASSLSQGPGELFF. Here the CDR3 DNA reads TGTGCCAGCAGTTTATCACAGGGCCCCGGGGAGCTGTTTTTT.

This clonotype was observed many times. This chain links TRBV9 with TRBJ2-3; a weak D match, TRBD1 (6 bases). The CDR3 has 13 residues. Germline V gene data show CDR1 as SGDLS and CDR2 as YYNGEE. V was pared by 0 bases and J by 7 bases, with 9 bases between. CDR3 DNA: TGTGCCAGCAGCGTAGGGGGACAACATACGCAGTATTTT. This encodes CASSVGGQHTQYF.

This clonotype came up many times. The genes are TRBV29-1 and TRBJ2-1, with 9 bases identical to TRBD2. CDR1 SQVTM and CDR2 ANQGSEA come from the germline V gene. This CDR3 is built from 14 residues. Trimming took 7 bases from V and 0 from J; bases not matched to a gene: 4. CDR3: CSDLAGSSYNEQFF. Written as DNA, the CDR3 is TGCAGCGATCTAGCGGGGAGCTCCTACAATGAGCAGTTCTTC.

This clonotype was seen only a few times. The chain employs TRBV13 and TRBJ1-4; D gene unclear. V lost 1 base and J lost 5, with 8 bases in between. This CDR3 has 14 amino acids. CDR1 and CDR2 from the germline V gene are PRHDT and FYEKMQ (reference sequence). This CDR3 is CASSLVSANEKLFF. CDR3 nucleotides: TGTGCCAGCAGCTTAGTGTCAGCGAATGAAAAACTGTTTTTT.

This sequence joins TRBV5-6 and TRBJ2-5, with 11 bases identical to TRBD2. CDR1 is SGHDT, CDR2 YYEEEE, per germline. The trim removed 1 base at V and 4 bases at J, leaving 9 bases unmatched. This CDR3 comprises 17 residues. The CDR3 reads CASSLIGLAGGGETQYF. The CDR3 region has the DNA TGTGCCAGCAGCTTGATTGGGCTAGCGGGAGGAGGAGAGACCCAGTACTTC.

In its sample, this clonotype was seen many times. The chain employs TRBV28 and TRBJ2-3; TRBD2 might be the D (6 bases). This CDR3 region has 16 residues. CDR1 and CDR2 from the germline V gene are MDHEN and SYDVKM. Between the trimmed V and J ends, which lost 5 bases and 2 bases, there was a span of 17 bases. CDR3 residues: CASSPLGDLYTDTQYF. The CDR3 DNA sequence: TGTGCCAGCAGTCCCCTAGGGGACTTGTACACAGATACGCAGTATTTT.

This clonotype was observed a handful of times. The chain recombines TRBV4-3 with TRBJ1-2; TRBD1 is a possible D gene (5 bases). The CDR3 totals 15 residues. Germline V gene sequence: CDR1 LGHNA, CDR2 YSLEER. Trimming removed 0 bases at V and 3 bases at J, with 11 bases between. The CDR3 sequence is CASSQDYDSYYGYTF. The CDR3 DNA follows: TGCGCCAGCAGCCAAGATTACGACAGTTACTATGGCTACACCTTC.

There are a few counts of this clonotype. The chain's CDR3 is CASSSPAGGGKTQYF. The CDR3 DNA reads as TGTGCCAGCAGTTCCCCCGCGGGGGGGGGAAAGACCCAGTACTTC. The genes are TRBV28 and TRBJ2-5; the match to TRBD2 covers 9 bases. Germline V gene sequence: CDR1 MDHEN, CDR2 SYDVKM. The length of the CDR3 is 15 residues. With V trimmed by 4 bases and J by 6 bases, 9 bases remained unmatched.

This clonotype appeared many times. V usage is TRBV20-1 and J usage is TRBJ2-1; possible D gene TRBD1, 6 bases. CDR3 size: 16 residues. CDR1 and CDR2 from the germline V gene are DFQATT and SNEGSKA (reference sequence). V lost 0 bases and J 2 bases, leaving 14 bases between the germline ends. This chain's CDR3 is CSARDPPGGTYNEQFF. In nucleotides, the CDR3 is TGCAGTGCTAGAGATCCTCCTGGGGGCACCTACAATGAGCAGTTCTTC.

The V gene is TRBV11-2, the J gene TRBJ2-3, with TRBD2 as a possible D gene (7 bases). Germline V gene lookup returns CDR1 SGHAT and CDR2 FQNNGV. CDR3 length: 16 residues. Trimming left V 1 base short and J 2 bases short, with 13 bases between. The CDR3 bases are TGTGCCAGCAGCTTAGGGGGGGGGCGCCTCACAGATACGCAGTATTTT. Its translation: CASSLGGGRLTDTQYF.

This chain joins TRBV5-1 and TRBJ1-2, with D maybe TRBD1 (6 bases). Germline V gene lookup returns CDR1 SGHRS and CDR2 YFSETQ. CDR3 length equals 14 residues. Trimming removed 4 bases at V and 0 bases at J, with 10 bases between. DNA for the CDR3: TGCGCCAGCAGCATGGACAGTACTAACTATGGCTACACCTTC. Residues: CASSMDSTNYGYTF.

This chain uses TRBV20-1 with TRBJ1-1; 7 bases are a match to TRBD1. The V and J ends lost 0 bases and 2 bases, in that order; junction bases with no gene match: 12. CDR3 size: 17 residues. Germline CDR1 reads DFQATT; CDR2 reads SNEGSKA (reference sequence). The CDR3 coding sequence is TGCAGTGCTAGAGATAGAAGCCTAGGGGGCTTTAACACTGAAGCTTTCTTT. Translating gives CSARDRSLGGFNTEAFF.

This chain joins TRBV12-3 or TRBV12-4 and TRBJ2-7; 7 bases align to TRBD1. This CDR3 region has 15 residues. V lost 6 bases, J lost 0 bases, and 8 bases stayed unmatched. CDR3 nucleotides: TGTGCCAGCAGAGTCGGACAGGCCCGCTCCTACGAGCAGTACTTC. Residues: CASRVGQARSYEQYF.